These 3 T cell receptor beta chains were sequenced from one sample in a study of T cells after posttransplantation cyclophosphamide. The table came from immunoSEQ multiplex PCR; TCRdb's copy has only in-frame clones and leaves some out. The table lists 3,300 or so clones, 75% to 80% of them singletons. Specimen: memory CD8+ T cells sorted from blood. Every receptor here comes from an older woman in good health, CMV-negative, and a related stem cell transplant donor.

This clone was detected only once. The V call is TRBV6-5, the J call TRBJ1-1, with 9 bases matching TRBD1. Trimming cost V 5 bases and J 4 bases; bases outside gene matches: 5. Germline V CDR1 and CDR2: MNHEY, SVGAGI. CDR3 size: 14 residues. CDR3 protein: CASSGQGSGTEAFF. The CDR3, as DNA: TGTGCCAGCAGTGGACAGGGGTCGGGCACTGAAGCTTTCTTT.

The sample holds one count of this clone. V usage is TRBV2 and J usage is TRBJ2-1; D unresolved. V lost 4 bases and J 8 bases, leaving 15 bases between the germline ends. The CDR3 sequence is 14 residues long. Germline V gives CDR1 SNHLY, CDR2 FYNNEI. This chain's CDR3 is CASSGIDLADEQFF. The CDR3, as DNA: TGTGCCAGCAGTGGTATAGATCTTGCGGATGAGCAGTTCTTC.

Comments on this clone: A junction end diverges from the germline sequence, so it may reflect a read error. The sample holds other DNA sequences that translate to the same CDR3. V usage is TRBV4-3 and J usage is TRBJ1-6; maybe TRBD1 (5 bases). Germline lookup yields CDR1 LGHNA and CDR2 YSLEER. The CDR3 covers 18 residues. The CDR3 nucleotides read TGCGCCAGCAGCCAAGATCATCCCAGGGACTCCTATAATTCCCCCCTCCACTTT. Protein sequence: CASSQDHPRDSYNSPLHF.